The 27 T cell receptor beta chains listed next were all sequenced from one sample in a study of CD8 T cells in ankylosing spondylitis. In TCRdb, the 5' RACE reads were re-called with MiXCR into one record per CDR3 protein. Of some 200,000 distinct CDR3 sequences in the sample, approximately 24% were seen once. Sequencing was performed on blood, either unsorted or a sorted T cell fraction (not recorded which). Source of these receptors: a male donor with ankylosing spondylitis or in good health (not recorded which).

This clonotype was detected many times. The chain couples TRBV5-1 to TRBJ2-1, with TRBD2 as a possible D gene (6 bases). The CDR3 is 14 residues long. Germline V gives CDR1 SGHRS, CDR2 YFSETQ. V lost 0 bases to trimming and J lost 8 bases, with 12 bases between them. CDR3 residues: CASSLGLASDEQFF. The CDR3 DNA is TGCGCCAGCAGCTTGGGTCTAGCTAGCGATGAGCAGTTCTTC. The full variable domain, rest sourced from reference TRBV5-1 and TRBJ2-1, is KAGVTQTPRYLIKTRGQQVTLSCSPISGHRSVSWYQQTPGQGLQFLFEYFSETQRNKGNFPGRFSGRQFSNSRSEMNVSTLELGDSALYLCASSLGLASDEQFFGPGTRLTVL.

This clonotype has a handful of counts. V is TRBV20-1 and J is TRBJ2-2; D remains ambiguous. This CDR3 contains 10 residues. CDR1 DFQATT and CDR2 SNEGSKA come from the germline V gene (reference sequence). With 5 bases removed from V and 6 bases from J, the gap between germline ends came to 4 bases. CDR3 sequence reads: CSARPGELFF. In DNA form, the CDR3 reads TGCAGTGCTCGTCCCGGGGAGCTGTTTTTT.

This chain joins TRBV20-1 and TRBJ2-7; 9 nucleotides align to TRBD1. J was trimmed by 7 bases and V by 5 bases; bases with no gene match: 9. The CDR3 totals 13 residues. Germline V lookup: CDR1 DFQATT, CDR2 SNEGSKA (reference sequence). The CDR3 region is CSAQDRGPGEQYF. CDR3 nucleotides: TGCAGTGCTCAGGACAGGGGTCCCGGAGAGCAGTACTTC.

The chain joins TRBV20-1 to TRBJ1-5, with D perhaps TRBD1 (5 bases). This CDR3 comprises 14 residues. V was shortened by 0 bases and J by 6 bases, with 12 bases between the two germline ends. The germline CDR1 and CDR2 sequences are DFQATT and SNEGSKA (reference sequence). The CDR3 sequence is CSARDSAGRQPQHF. CDR3 nucleotides: TGCAGTGCTAGAGATTCGGCAGGGCGTCAGCCCCAGCATTTT.

Regarding this clonotype: This clone may be a read error of a much larger clone one base away. The chain is built from TRBV5-5 and TRBJ2-7; possible D gene TRBD1, 5 bases. The CDR3 length is 14 residues. With 0 bases removed from V and 2 bases from J, the gap between germline ends came to 9 bases. Germline loops: CDR1 SGHKS, CDR2 YYEKEE (reference sequence). The CDR3 nucleotides read TGTGCCAGCAGCTTGGTACTGGGGCCCTACGAGCAGTACTTC. Translated: CASSLVLGPYEQYF.

This clonotype was observed a handful of times. The chain uses TRBV10-3 and TRBJ2-1; tentatively, D is TRBD1 or TRBD2 (5 bases each). This CDR3 region has 15 residues. Trimming took 8 bases from V and 1 from J, leaving 15 bases between them. The germline CDR1 and CDR2 sequences are ENHRY and SYGVKD. CDR3 residues: CAIGSGTESYNEQFF. The CDR3 region has the DNA TGTGCCATCGGATCCGGGACGGAATCCTACAATGAGCAGTTCTTC.

The gene calls are TRBV6-5 and TRBJ1-5, with D unresolved. The CDR3 has 14 amino acids. Per germline, CDR1 MNHEY and CDR2 SVGAGI. V shed 4 bases and J shed 1 base, with 8 bases lying between them. CDR3 nucleotides: TGTGCCAGCAGTTCCTATAGAAGCAATCAGCCCCAGCATTTT. Its protein is CASSSYRSNQPQHF.

In its sample, this clonotype was seen many times. The rearrangement uses TRBV27 and TRBJ2-7; 8 bases fit TRBD1. Germline V gene lookup returns CDR1 MNHEY and CDR2 SMNVEV (reference sequence). V lost 6 bases, J lost 0 bases, and 7 bases stayed unmatched. This CDR3 is built from 15 residues. The CDR3 nucleotides are TGTGCCAGCAGCCTGGGACAGGTGAGCTCCTACGAGCAGTACTTC. Protein sequence: CASSLGQVSSYEQYF.

The chain employs TRBV7-2 and TRBJ2-7; TRBD2 aligns across 12 bases. The V segment lost 5 bases and the J segment 5 bases; nucleotides outside the gene matches: 4. CDR1 SGHTA and CDR2 FQGNSA come from the germline V gene. There are 14 residues in the CDR3. The CDR3 coding sequence is TGTGCCAGCAGCCAGACTAGCGGGAGAAACGAGCAGTACTTC. Translating it yields CASSQTSGRNEQYF. The full variable domain, with the rest looked up from reference TRBV7-2 and TRBJ2-7, is GAGVSQSPSNKVTEKGKDVELRCDPISGHTALYWYRQSLGQGLEFLIYFQGNSAPDKSGLPSDRFSAERTGGSVSTLTIQRTQQEDSAVYLCASSQTSGRNEQYFGPGTRLTVT.

The CDR3, as DNA: TGCAGCGTTGTGGGCCTAACTAGTCTTGTTTGGTTCTTC. Translated: CSVVGLTSLVWFF. V gene TRBV29-1 combines with J gene TRBJ2-1, with D perhaps TRBD2 (5 bases). The germline V gene has CDR1 SQVTM and CDR2 ANQGSEA. This CDR3 has 13 residues. The V and J ends lost 4 bases and 15 bases respectively, with 22 bases between them.

This chain joins TRBV10-1 and TRBJ1-2; a weak D match, TRBD1 (6 bases). Germline V gene data show CDR1 as WNHNN and CDR2 as SYGVQD (reference sequence). Trimming stripped 9 bases from V and 6 bases from J, with 11 bases between. There are 11 residues in the CDR3. The CDR3: CASQGIDGYTF. The CDR3 DNA sequence: TGCGCCAGTCAGGGGATCGATGGCTACACCTTC.

This sequence joins TRBV6-5 and TRBJ2-3, with D unclear. There are 14 residues in the CDR3. Germline CDR1 is MNHEY and CDR2 is SVGAGI. V lost 2 bases, J lost 4 bases, and 10 bases lay in between. CDR3 DNA sequence: TGTGCCAGCAGTTACGTGAGTGGAGCAGATACGCAGTATTTT. Residues: CASSYVSGADTQYF.

This clonotype was found many times. In nucleotides, the CDR3 is TGTGCCAGCAGCAAGTCCGACAGTTACGGCTACACCTTC. Protein: CASSKSDSYGYTF. The genes are TRBV12-3 or TRBV12-4 and TRBJ1-2, with TRBD1 as a possible D gene (5 bases). The V and J ends lost 6 bases and 8 bases respectively, with 16 bases between them. The CDR3 has 13 residues.

This clonotype was picked up many times. This chain joins TRBV20-1 and TRBJ1-1; D not certain. This CDR3 spans 13 amino acids. Trimming cost V 4 bases and J 0 bases, with 9 bases left between them. In germline, CDR1 is DFQATT, CDR2 SNEGSKA (reference sequence). The CDR3 DNA follows: TGCAGTGCTAATGGACTGGTGAACACTGAAGCTTTCTTT. This translates into CSANGLVNTEAFF.

The chain recombines TRBV7-9 with TRBJ2-5, with D possibly being TRBD1 or TRBD2 (5 bases each). The germline V gene has CDR1 SEHNR and CDR2 FQNEAQ (reference sequence). The CDR3 consists of 14 residues. Trimming removed 5 bases from V and 1 base from J, with 11 bases in between. CDR3 DNA sequence: TGTGCCAGCAGCCGGACCGGGACCCAAGAGACCCAGTACTTC. Its translation: CASSRTGTQETQYF.

The rearrangement links TRBV7-2 to TRBJ2-1; 12 bases map to TRBD2. The CDR3 length is 16 residues. V lost 6 bases, J lost 0 bases, and 3 bases stayed unmatched. Germline V gene lookup returns CDR1 SGHTA and CDR2 FQGNSA. CDR3 loop: CASRTSGSVSYNEQFF. CDR3 nucleotides: TGTGCCAGCAGGACTAGCGGGAGTGTCTCCTACAATGAGCAGTTCTTC.

This clonotype was seen a handful of times. This chain joins TRBV20-1 and TRBJ2-4; 7 bases fit TRBD2. CDR1 is DFQATT, CDR2 SNEGSKA, per germline (reference sequence). This CDR3 has 14 amino acids. V dropped 6 bases and J dropped 3; count of bases not matched to a gene: 8. CDR3 region: CSALGAGFKNIQYF. CDR3 in DNA: TGCAGTGCCCTGGGAGCGGGGTTCAAAAACATTCAGTACTTC.

This clonotype has only a few counts. V gene TRBV5-5 combines with J gene TRBJ2-3, with D perhaps assigned TRBD1 or TRBD2 (5 bases each). There are 14 residues in the CDR3. CDR1 is SGHKS, CDR2 YYEKEE, per germline (reference sequence). V lost 1 base to trimming and J lost 0 bases, with 6 bases between them. CDR3 amino acids: CASSLRDSTDTQYF. CDR3 DNA: TGTGCCAGCAGCTTGCGGGACAGCACAGATACGCAGTATTTT. The full variable domain, rest sourced from reference TRBV5-5 and TRBJ2-3, is DAGVTQSPTHLIKTRGQQVTLRCSPISGHKSVSWYQQVLGQGPQFIFQYYEKEERGRGNFPDRFSARQFPNYSSELNVNALLLGDSALYLCASSLRDSTDTQYFGPGTRLTVL.

The table lists this clonotype with many counts. The chain recombines TRBV20-1 with TRBJ2-4, with 9 bases identical to TRBD2. The CDR3 spans 15 residues. Germline CDR1 is DFQATT and CDR2 is SNEGSKA (reference sequence). With V trimmed by 6 bases and J by 1 base, 7 bases remained unmatched. The CDR3 nucleotides are TGCAGTGCCAGCGCTAGCGGGAACGCCAAAAACATTCAGTACTTC. Translated, it gives CSASASGNAKNIQYF.

There are many counts of this clonotype. The chain combines TRBV2 with TRBJ1-1; no clear D. This CDR3 contains 14 residues. The V end was cut by 2 bases, the J end by 1 base, with 8 bases between. From germline, CDR1 is SNHLY and CDR2 FYNNEI. CDR3 DNA: TGTGCCAGCAGTGAAAGACAACCGAACACTGAAGCTTTCTTT. Protein product: CASSERQPNTEAFF. The variable domain in full, with the rest retrieved from reference TRBV2 and TRBJ1-1, is EPEVTQTPSHQVTQMGQEVILRCVPISNHLYFYWYRQILGQKVEFLVSFYNNEISEKSEIFDDQFSVERPDGSNFTLKIRSTKLEDSAMYFCASSERQPNTEAFFGQGTRLTVV.

The CDR3 sequence: CSARYSGRFYNEQFF. DNA of the CDR3: TGCAGTGCTAGGTATAGCGGGAGGTTCTACAATGAGCAGTTCTTC. This rearrangement joins TRBV20-1 to TRBJ2-1, with 10 bases identical to TRBD2. The CDR3 is 15 residues long. CDR1 and CDR2 from the germline V gene are DFQATT and SNEGSKA (reference sequence). Unmatched junction bases numbered 5, after V lost 3 bases and J lost 3 bases.

This clonotype was detected ten times or more. J is TRBJ1-2 and V is TRBV7-9; D might be TRBD1 (5 bases). The CDR3 has 11 amino acids. Trimming left V 4 bases short and J 7 bases short, with 7 bases between. The germline gives CDR1 SEHNR, CDR2 FQNEAQ (reference sequence). This CDR3 is CASSSGGGYTF. The CDR3, as DNA: TGTGCCAGCAGCTCCGGGGGTGGCTACACCTTC.

This clonotype was observed at least ten times. V and J are TRBV6-2 or TRBV6-3 and TRBJ1-2; no clear D. This CDR3 region has 14 residues. CDR1 MNHEY and CDR2 SVGEGT come from the germline V gene. Trimming pared 8 bases from V and 2 bases from J, leaving 15 bases between. Here the CDR3 reads CASSRASGNYGYTF. The CDR3 bases are TGTGCCAGCTCGAGGGCCTCCGGGAACTATGGCTACACCTTC.

This clonotype was seen many times. The gene calls are TRBV25-1 and TRBJ1-2; TRBD1 matches 9 bases. The CDR3 sequence is 17 residues long. Germline-derived CDR1 and CDR2 are MGHDK and SYGVNS. With 6 bases clipped from V and 3 bases from J, the junction kept 14 bases outside the gene matches. CDR3 residues: CASSPQGQGRGDYGYTF. The CDR3 nucleotides read TGTGCCAGCAGCCCCCAAGGACAGGGGAGGGGGGACTATGGCTACACCTTC.

This clonotype was recorded at least ten times. The chain couples TRBV15 to TRBJ2-7; D is possibly TRBD2 (5 bases). CDR3 size: 14 residues. CDR1 is LNHNV and CDR2 is YYDKDF in the germline V gene (reference sequence). The V end lost 8 bases, the J end lost 0 bases, and 14 bases lay between the germline ends. CDR3 region: CATSPGLSSYEQYF. The CDR3 coding sequence is TGTGCCACCTCTCCGGGATTGAGCTCCTACGAGCAGTACTTC.

This clonotype was counted at least ten times. V is TRBV4-1 and J is TRBJ1-6; TRBD1 aligns across 9 bases. Germline assignment: CDR1 MGHRA and CDR2 YSYEKL. The CDR3 covers 16 residues. J gave up 7 bases and V 3 bases, and 7 bases lay outside the gene matches. In DNA, the CDR3 is TGCGCCAGCAGCCAGGAAGGACAGGGGTCAAATTCACCCCTCCACTTT. The encoded protein is CASSQEGQGSNSPLHF.

This clonotype was found many times. The genes are TRBV12-5 and TRBJ2-5; 7 nucleotides line up with TRBD2. Germline values: CDR1 LGHNT, CDR2 FRNRAP. The CDR3 runs to 15 residues. V dropped 6 bases and J dropped 4; count of bases not matched to a gene: 11. This CDR3 reads CASGGEGLSRETQYF. CDR3 in DNA: TGTGCTAGTGGAGGGGAGGGCCTGAGTCGAGAGACCCAGTACTTC.